This T cell receptor beta chain was obtained from a study of blood T cell repertoires in COVID-19. Study information: From T cells, B-cell-depleted T cells, or PBMCs came the material, which was cDNA or gDNA.

Original handling: From reference gene primer amplification, estimates of nucleated cell counts were derived. Repertoires were generated with immunoSEQ multiplex PCR, while TCRdb's copy carries only in-frame clones and drops some. Clonal size and the V and J genes are those of that table, whereas D and trimming came from the DNA. Among approximately 440,000 clones listed, around 88% were seen once. Followed over time, Seattle patients had been enrolled while infection was active. This receptor was identified in a woman aged 45-65 years with COVID-19, enrolled during active disease. The material sequenced was peripheral blood.

The CDR3 bases are TGTGCCAGCAGGTTTGACAGGGGGACCTACGAGCAGTACTTC. Translated: CASRFDRGTYEQYF. This sequence joins TRBV6-7 and TRBJ2-7; TRBD1 matches at 9 bases. TRBV6-7 carries the ORF label, with uncertain function. The CDR3 is 14 residues long. V lost 6 bases and J lost 2; bases outside the gene matches: 5.